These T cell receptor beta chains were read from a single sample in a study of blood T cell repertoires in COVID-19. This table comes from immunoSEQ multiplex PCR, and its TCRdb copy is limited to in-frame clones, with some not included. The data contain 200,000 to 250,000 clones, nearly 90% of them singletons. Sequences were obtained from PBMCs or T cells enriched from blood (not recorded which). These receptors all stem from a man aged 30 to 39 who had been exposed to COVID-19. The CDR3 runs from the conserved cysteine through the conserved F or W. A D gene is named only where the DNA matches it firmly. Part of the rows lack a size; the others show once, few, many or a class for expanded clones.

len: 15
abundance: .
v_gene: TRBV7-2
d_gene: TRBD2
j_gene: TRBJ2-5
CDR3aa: CASGNGEGGLETQYF
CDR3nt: TGTGCCAGCGGGAATGGGGAGGGCGGGTTAGAGACCCAGTACTTC

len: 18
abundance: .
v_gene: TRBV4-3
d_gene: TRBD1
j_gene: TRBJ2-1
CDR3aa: CASSQRDRGLTGYNEQFF
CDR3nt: TGCGCCAGCAGCCAAAGGGACAGGGGCCTTACAGGCTACAATGAGCAGTTCTTC

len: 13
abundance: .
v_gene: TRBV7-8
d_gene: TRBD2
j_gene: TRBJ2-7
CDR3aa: CASSGGASYEQYF
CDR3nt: TGTGCCAGCTCCGGGGGGGCGTCCTACGAGCAGTACTTC

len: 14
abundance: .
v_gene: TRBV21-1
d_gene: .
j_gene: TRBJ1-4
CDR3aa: CASSTTGSGAKLFF
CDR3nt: TGTGCCAGCAGCACAACAGGGTCTGGCGCGAAACTGTTTTTT

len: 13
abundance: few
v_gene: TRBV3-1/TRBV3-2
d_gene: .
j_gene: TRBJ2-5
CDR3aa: CASSHGGPETQYF
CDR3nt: TGTGCCAGCAGCCACGGAGGGCCGGAGACCCAGTACTTC

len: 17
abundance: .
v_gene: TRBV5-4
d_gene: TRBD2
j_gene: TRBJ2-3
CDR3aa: CASSPKTSGGSKDTQYF
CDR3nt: TGTGCCAGCAGCCCGAAGACTAGCGGGGGTTCAAAGGATACGCAGTATTTT

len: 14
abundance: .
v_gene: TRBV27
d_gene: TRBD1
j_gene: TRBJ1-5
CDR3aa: CASRGTGAWQPQHF
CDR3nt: TGTGCCAGCAGGGGGACAGGGGCTTGGCAGCCCCAGCATTTT

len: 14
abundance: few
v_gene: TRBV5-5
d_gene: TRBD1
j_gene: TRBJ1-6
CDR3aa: CASSSHLTGDDLHF
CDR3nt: TGTGCCAGCAGCTCGCACTTAACAGGGGACGACCTCCACTTT

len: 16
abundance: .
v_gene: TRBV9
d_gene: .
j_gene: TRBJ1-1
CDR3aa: CASSVGGQGWDTEAFF
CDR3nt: TGTGCCAGCAGCGTAGGGGGTCAGGGATGGGACACTGAAGCTTTCTTT

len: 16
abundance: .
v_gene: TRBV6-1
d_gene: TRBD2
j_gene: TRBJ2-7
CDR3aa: CASSEALSAGTYEQYF
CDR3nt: TGTGCCAGCAGTGAAGCATTATCAGCGGGGACCTACGAGCAGTACTTC

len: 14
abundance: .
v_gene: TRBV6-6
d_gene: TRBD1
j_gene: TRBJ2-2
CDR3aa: CASRRTGATGELFF
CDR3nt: TGTGCCAGCAGACGGACAGGGGCCACCGGGGAGCTGTTTTTT

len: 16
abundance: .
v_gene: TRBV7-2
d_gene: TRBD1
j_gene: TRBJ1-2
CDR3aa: CASSSGSQGRYDGYTF
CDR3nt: TGTGCCAGCAGCTCGGGATCACAGGGGCGCTATGATGGCTACACCTTC

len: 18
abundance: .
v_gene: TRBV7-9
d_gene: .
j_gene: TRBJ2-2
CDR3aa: CASSPYLGGALNTGELFF
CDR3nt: TGTGCCAGCAGCCCATACCTTGGAGGGGCCCTGAACACCGGGGAGCTGTTTTTT

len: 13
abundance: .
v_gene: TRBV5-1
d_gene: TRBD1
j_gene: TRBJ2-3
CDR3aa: CASGQGAGDTQYF
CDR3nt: TGCGCCAGCGGCCAGGGGGCGGGTGATACGCAGTATTTT

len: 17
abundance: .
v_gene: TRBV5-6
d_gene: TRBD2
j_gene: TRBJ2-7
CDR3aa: CASSLSGLAGRTYEQYF
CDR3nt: TGTGCCAGCAGCCTCAGCGGACTAGCGGGCAGGACCTACGAGCAGTACTTC

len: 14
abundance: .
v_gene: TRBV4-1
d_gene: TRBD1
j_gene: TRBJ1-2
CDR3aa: CASSQGTTGGGYTF
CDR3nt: TGCGCCAGCAGCCAAGGTACCACAGGGGGAGGCTACACCTTC

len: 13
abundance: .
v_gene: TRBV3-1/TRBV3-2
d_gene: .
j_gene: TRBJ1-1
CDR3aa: CASGGIMNTEAFF
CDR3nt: TGTGCCAGCGGAGGGATCATGAACACTGAAGCTTTCTTT

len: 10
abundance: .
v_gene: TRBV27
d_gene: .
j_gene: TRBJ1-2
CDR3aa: CASSLSGYTF
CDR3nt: TGTGCCAGCAGTTTGAGCGGCTACACCTTC

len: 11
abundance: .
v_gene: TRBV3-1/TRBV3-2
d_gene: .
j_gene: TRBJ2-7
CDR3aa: CASSRGGGQYF
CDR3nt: TGTGCCAGCAGCCGGGGAGGGGGGCAGTACTTC

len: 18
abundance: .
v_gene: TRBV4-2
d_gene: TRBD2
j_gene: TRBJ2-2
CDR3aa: CASSQPSSGGRNTGELFF
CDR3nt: TGTGCCAGCAGCCAACCCTCTAGCGGGGGTAGGAACACCGGGGAGCTGTTTTTT

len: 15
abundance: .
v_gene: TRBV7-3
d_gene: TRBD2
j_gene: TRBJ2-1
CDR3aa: CASSFGTSGAYEQFF
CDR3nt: TGTGCCAGCAGCTTCGGGACTAGCGGGGCTTATGAGCAGTTCTTC

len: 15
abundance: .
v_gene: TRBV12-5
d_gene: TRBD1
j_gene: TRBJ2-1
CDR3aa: CASGTPGGSYNEQFF
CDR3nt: TGTGCTAGTGGTACTCCAGGGGGCTCCTACAATGAGCAGTTCTTC

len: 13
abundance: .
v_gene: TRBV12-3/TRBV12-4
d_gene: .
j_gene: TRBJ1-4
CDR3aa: CASRPDSPEKLFF
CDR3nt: TGTGCCAGCAGACCAGACAGTCCTGAAAAACTGTTTTTT

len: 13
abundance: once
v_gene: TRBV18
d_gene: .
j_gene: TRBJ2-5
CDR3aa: CASSPDSVETQYF
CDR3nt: TGTGCCAGCTCCCCTGACTCAGTAGAGACCCAGTACTTC

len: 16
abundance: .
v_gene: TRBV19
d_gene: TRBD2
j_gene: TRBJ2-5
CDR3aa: CASSFSSGGVQETQYF
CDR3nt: TGTGCCAGTAGTTTCTCAAGCGGGGGGGTCCAAGAGACCCAGTACTTC

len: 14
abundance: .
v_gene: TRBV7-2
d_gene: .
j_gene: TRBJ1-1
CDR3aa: CASSAWDTDTEAFF
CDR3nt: TGTGCCAGCAGCGCCTGGGACACTGACACTGAAGCTTTCTTT

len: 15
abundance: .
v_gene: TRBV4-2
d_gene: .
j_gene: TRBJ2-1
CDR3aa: CASSQEGVGGVEQFF
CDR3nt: TGTGCCAGCAGCCAAGAGGGGGTTGGAGGGGTTGAGCAGTTCTTC

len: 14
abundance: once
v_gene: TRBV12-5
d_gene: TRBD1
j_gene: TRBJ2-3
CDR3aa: CASGLGQGTDTQYF
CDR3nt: TGTGCTAGTGGTCTAGGACAGGGCACAGATACGCAGTATTTT

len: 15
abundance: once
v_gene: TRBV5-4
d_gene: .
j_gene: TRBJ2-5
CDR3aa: CASSSNQGVGETQYF
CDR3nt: TGTGCCAGCAGCTCAAACCAAGGGGTCGGTGAGACCCAGTACTTC

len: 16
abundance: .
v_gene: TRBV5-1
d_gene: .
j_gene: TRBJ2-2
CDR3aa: CASSLDVDPGTGELFF
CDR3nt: TGCGCCAGCAGCTTGGATGTGGATCCGGGCACCGGGGAGCTGTTTTTT

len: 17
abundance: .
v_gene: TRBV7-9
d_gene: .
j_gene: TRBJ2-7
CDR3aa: CASSRRTENTSPYEQYF
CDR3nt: TGTGCCAGCAGCCGACGGACAGAGAACACTTCCCCCTACGAGCAGTACTTC